This T cell receptor (beta chain) was sequenced for a study of T cell repertoires in cytomegalovirus infection. Study-wide background: Through public TCR beta signatures, both CMV infection and matching HLA type were indicated.

The sample holds a few counts of this clonotype. Its antigen is currently unknown. TCRdb processed the reads anew with MiXCR; each CDR3 protein has one entry. The table shows almost 500,000 distinct CDR3 sequences, with about 11% occurring only once. The CDR3 loop spans 15 amino acids. Germline CDR1 is MDHEN and CDR2 is SYDVKM. The junction had 9 bases not matched to a gene; V was cut back by 5 bases and J by 5 bases. Study observations and caveats: Clonotype analysis showed dominance of the ex vivo response by HLA-C-restricted CMV-specific TCR beta clonotypes.

V usage is TRBV28 and J usage is TRBJ1-1; 9 positions agree with TRBD1. The sequence came from a human donor in good health (CMV status not recorded). Some clones in this sample may be carry-over from other donors' samples. The specimen sequenced was PBMCs. The CDR3 sequence: CASSPSGQGGTEAFF. Written as DNA, the CDR3 is TGTGCCAGCAGTCCCTCGGGACAGGGTGGAACTGAAGCTTTCTTT.